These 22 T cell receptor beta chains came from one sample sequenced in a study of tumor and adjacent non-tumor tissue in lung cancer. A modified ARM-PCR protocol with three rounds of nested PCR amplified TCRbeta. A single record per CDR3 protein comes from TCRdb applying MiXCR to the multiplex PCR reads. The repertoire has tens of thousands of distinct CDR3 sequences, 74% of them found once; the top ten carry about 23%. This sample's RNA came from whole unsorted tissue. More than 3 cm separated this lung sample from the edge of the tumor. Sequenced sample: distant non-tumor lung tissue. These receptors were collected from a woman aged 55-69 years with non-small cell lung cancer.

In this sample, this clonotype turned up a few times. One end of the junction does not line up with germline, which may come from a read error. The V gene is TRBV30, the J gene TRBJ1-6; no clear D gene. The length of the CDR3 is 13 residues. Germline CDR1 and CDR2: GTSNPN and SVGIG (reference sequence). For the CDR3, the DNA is TGTACCTGTACAAGGGAATATAATTCACCCCTCCACTTT. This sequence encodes CTCTREYNSPLHF. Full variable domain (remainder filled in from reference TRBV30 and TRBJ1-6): SQTIHQWPATLVQPVGSPLSLECTVEGTSNPNLYWYRQAAGRGLQLLFYSVGIGQISSEVPQNLSASRPQDRQFILSSKKLLLSDSGFYLCTCTREYNSPLHFGNGTRLTVT.

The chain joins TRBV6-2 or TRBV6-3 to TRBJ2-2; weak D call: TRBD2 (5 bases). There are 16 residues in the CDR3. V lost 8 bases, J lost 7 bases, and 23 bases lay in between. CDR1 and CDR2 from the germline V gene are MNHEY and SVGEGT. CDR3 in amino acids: CASSFERFEGFGELFF. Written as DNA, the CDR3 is TGTGCCAGCTCTTTTGAGCGGTTCGAAGGGTTCGGGGAGCTGTTTTTT.

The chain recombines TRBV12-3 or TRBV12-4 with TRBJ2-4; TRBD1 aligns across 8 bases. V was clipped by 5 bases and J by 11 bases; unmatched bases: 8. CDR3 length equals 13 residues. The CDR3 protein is CASSTQTGEVQYF. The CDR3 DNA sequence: TGTGCCAGCAGTACTCAGACAGGGGAGGTTCAGTACTTC.

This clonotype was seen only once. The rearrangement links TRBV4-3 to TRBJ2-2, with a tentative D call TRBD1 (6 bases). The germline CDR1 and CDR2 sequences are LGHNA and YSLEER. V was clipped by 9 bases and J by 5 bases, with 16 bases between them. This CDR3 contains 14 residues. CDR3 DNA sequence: TGCGCCAGTTCCGGGACAAGGGGGACCGGGGAGCTGTTTTTT. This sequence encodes CASSGTRGTGELFF.

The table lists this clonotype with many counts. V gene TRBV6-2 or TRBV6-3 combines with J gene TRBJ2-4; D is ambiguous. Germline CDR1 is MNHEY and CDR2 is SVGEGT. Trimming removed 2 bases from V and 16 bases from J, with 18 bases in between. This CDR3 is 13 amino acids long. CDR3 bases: TGTGCCAGCAGTTACGAGTTTATTCTCAAGAAATACTTC. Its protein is CASSYEFILKKYF.

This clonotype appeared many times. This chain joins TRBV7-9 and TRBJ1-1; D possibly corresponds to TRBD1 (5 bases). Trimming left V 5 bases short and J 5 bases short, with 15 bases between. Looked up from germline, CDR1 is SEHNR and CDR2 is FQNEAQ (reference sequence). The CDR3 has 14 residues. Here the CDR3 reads CASSAIGGATEAFF. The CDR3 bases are TGTGCCAGCAGCGCCATTGGAGGGGCAACTGAAGCTTTCTTT.

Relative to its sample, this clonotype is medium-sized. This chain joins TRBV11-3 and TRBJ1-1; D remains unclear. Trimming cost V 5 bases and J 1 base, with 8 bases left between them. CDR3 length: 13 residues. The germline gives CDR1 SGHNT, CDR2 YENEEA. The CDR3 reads CASSKQQNTEAFF. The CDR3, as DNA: TGTGCCAGCAGCAAACAGCAGAACACTGAAGCTTTCTTT.

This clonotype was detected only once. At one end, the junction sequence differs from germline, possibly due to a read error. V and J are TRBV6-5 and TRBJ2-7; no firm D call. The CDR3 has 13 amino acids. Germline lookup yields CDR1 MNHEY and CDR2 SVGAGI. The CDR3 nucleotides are TGTGTCAGCAGTTACCGTGGAGTCCACGTGCAGTACTTC. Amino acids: CVSSYRGVHVQYF.

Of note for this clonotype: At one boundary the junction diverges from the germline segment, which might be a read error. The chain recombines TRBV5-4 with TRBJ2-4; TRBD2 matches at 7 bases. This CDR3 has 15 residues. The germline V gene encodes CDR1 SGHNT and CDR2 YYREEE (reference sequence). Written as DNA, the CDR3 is TGTGCCAGCAGGGGATTTAGACTAGCCAAATACATTCAGTACTTC. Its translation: CASRGFRLAKYIQYF.

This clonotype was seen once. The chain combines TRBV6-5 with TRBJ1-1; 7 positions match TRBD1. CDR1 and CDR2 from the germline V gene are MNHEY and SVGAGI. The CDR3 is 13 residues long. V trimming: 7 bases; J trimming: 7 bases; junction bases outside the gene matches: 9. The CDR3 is CASTRDRPNEAFF. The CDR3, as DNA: TGTGCCAGCACTCGGGACAGACCTAATGAAGCTTTCTTT.

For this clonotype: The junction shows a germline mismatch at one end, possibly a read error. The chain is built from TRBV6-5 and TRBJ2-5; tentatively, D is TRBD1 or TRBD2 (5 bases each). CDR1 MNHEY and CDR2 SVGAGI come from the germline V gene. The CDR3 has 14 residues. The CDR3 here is CTSSAQGEEETQHF. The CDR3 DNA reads TGCACCAGCAGTGCCCAGGGAGAGGAAGAGACACAGCACTTC.

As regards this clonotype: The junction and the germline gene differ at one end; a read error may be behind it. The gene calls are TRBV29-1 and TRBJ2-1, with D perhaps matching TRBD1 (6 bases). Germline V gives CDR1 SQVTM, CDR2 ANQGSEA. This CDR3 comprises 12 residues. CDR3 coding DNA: TGCAGCATTGGCCACAGGGCGGGCGAGCAGTTATTC. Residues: CSIGHRAGEQLF.

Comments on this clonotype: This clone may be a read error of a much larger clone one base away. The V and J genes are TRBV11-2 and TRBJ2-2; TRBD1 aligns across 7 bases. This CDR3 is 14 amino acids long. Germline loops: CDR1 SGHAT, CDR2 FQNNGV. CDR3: CGSSTTGVTGELFF. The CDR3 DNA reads TGTGGCAGCAGCACAACAGGGGTCACCGGGGAGCTGTTTTTT.

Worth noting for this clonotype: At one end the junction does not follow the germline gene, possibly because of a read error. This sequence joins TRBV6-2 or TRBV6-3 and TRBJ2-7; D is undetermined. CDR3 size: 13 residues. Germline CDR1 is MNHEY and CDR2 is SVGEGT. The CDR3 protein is CASSREESYEQYF. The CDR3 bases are TGTGCCAGCAGTAGAGAGGAATCCTACGAACAGTACTTC.

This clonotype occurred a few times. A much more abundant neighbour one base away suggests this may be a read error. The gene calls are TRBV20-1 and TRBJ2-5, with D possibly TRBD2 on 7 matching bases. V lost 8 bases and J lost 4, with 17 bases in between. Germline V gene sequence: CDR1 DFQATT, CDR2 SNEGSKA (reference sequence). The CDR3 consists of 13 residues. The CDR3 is CSREGGRGETQYF. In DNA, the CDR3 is TGCAGTAGGGAGGGGGGCCGTGGAGAGACCCAGTACTTC.

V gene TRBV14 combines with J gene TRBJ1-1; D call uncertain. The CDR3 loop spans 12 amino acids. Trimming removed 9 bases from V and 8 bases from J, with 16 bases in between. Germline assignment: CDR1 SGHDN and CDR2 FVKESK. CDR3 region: CASSWDRVEAFF. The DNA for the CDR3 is TGTGCCAGTAGCTGGGATAGGGTGGAAGCTTTCTTT.

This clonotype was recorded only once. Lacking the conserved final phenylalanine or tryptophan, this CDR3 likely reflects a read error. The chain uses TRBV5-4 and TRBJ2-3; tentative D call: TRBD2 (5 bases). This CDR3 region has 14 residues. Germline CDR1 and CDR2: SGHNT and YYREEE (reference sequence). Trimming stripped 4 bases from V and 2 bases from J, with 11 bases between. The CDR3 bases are TGTGCCAGCAGCGCAACTAGACCCACAGATACGCAGTATTTG. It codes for CASSATRPTDTQYL.

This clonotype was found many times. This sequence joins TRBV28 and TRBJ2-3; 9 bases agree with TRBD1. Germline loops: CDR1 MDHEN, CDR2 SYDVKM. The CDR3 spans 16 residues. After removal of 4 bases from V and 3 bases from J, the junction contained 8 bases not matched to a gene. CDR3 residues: CASSSPGQGKTDTQYF. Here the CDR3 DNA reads TGTGCCAGCAGTTCTCCAGGACAGGGGAAAACAGATACGCAGTATTTT.

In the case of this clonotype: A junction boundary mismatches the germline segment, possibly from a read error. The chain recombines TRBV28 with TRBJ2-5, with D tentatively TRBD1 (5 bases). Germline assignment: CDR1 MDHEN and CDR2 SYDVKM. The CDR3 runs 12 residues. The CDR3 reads CANSAGWETQYF. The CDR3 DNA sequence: TGTGCCAACAGTGCAGGGTGGGAGACCCAGTACTTC.

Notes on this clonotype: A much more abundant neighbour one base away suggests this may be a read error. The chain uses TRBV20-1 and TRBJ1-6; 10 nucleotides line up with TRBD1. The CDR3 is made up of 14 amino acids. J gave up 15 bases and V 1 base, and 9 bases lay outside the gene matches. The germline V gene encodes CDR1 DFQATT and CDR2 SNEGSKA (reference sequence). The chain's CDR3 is CSARGQGAGTHLHF. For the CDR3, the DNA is TGCAGTGCTAGAGGACAGGGGGCCGGAACACACCTCCACTTT.

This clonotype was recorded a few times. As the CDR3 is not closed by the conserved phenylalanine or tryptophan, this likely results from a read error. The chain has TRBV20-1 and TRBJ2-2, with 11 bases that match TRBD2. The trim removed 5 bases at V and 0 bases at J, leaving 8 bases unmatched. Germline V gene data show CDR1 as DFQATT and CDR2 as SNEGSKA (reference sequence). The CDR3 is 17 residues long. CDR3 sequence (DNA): TGCAGTGCTCGTCGAAGTAGCGGGGGGGCGAACACCGGGGAGCTGTTTCTT. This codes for CSARRSSGGANTGELFL.

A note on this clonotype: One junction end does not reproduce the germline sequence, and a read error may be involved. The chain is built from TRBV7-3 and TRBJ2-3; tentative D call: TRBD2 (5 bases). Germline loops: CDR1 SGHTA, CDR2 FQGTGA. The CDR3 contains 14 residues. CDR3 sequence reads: CASSLKAGADMQYF. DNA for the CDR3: TGTGCCAGCAGTTTAAAGGCGGGCGCAGATATGCAGTATTTT. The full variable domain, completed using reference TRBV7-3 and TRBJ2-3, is GAGVSQTPSNKVTEKGKYVELRCDPISGHTALYWYRQSLGQGPEFLIYFQGTGAADDSGLPNDRFFAVRPEGSVSTLKIQRTERGDSAVYLCASSLKAGADMQYFGPGTRLTVL.